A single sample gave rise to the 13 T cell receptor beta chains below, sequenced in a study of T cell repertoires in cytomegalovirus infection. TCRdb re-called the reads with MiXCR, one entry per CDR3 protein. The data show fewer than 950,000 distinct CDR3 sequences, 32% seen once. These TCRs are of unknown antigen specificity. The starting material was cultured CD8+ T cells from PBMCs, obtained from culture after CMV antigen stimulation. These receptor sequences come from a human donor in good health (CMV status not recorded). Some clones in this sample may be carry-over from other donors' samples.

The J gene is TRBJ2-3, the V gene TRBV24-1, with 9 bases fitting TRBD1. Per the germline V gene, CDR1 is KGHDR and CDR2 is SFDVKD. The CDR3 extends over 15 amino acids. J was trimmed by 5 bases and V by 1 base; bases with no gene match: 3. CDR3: CATSDLQGAEDTQYF. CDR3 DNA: TGTGCCACCAGTGATTTACAGGGGGCTGAAGATACGCAGTATTTT.

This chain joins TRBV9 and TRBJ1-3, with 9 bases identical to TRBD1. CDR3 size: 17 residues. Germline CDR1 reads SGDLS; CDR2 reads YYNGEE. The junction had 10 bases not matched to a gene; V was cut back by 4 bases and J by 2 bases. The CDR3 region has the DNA TGTGCCAGCAGCCCAGTGGGACAGGGAATGGCTGGAAACACCATATATTTT. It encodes CASSPVGQGMAGNTIYF.

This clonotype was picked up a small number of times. CDR3 nucleotides: TGTGCCTCCGGGGACGACTACGAGCAGTACGTC. Amino acid sequence: CASGDDYEQYV. This chain joins TRBV10-3 and TRBJ2-7; D could derive from TRBD1 or TRBD2 (5 bases each). Germline values: CDR1 ENHRY, CDR2 SYGVKD. The V end was cut by 11 bases, the J end by 3 bases, with 11 bases between. This CDR3 region has 11 residues.

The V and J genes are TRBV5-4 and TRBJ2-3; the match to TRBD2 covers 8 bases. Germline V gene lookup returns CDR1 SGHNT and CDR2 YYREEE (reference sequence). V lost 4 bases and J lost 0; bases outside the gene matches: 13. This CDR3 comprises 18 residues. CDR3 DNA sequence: TGTGCCAGCAGCCGCGAATCGGCGGGGGGCCTTAGCACAGATACGCAGTATTTT. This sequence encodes CASSRESAGGLSTDTQYF.

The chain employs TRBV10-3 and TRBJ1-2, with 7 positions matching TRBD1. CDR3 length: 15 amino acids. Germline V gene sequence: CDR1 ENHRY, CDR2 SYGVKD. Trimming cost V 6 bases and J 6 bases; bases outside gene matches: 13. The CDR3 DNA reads TGTGCCATCAGGACCTATGACAGGGACGGCGATGGCTACACCTTC. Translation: CAIRTYDRDGDGYTF.

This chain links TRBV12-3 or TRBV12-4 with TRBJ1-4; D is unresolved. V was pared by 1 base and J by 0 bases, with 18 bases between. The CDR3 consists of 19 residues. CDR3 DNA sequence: TGTGCCAGCAGTTTAGAAGGGCGCAGGAACCCCACAACTAATGAAAAACTGTTTTTT. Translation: CASSLEGRRNPTTNEKLFF.

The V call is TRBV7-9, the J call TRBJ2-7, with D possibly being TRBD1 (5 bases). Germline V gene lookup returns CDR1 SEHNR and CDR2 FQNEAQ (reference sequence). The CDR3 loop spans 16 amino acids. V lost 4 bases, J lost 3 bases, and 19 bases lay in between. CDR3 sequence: CASSWGSYGEIYEQYV. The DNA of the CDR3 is TGTGCCAGCAGCTGGGGCTCGTATGGTGAGATCTACGAGCAGTACGTC.

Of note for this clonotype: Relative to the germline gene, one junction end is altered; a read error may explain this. The CDR3 DNA follows: TGTGCCAGCAGTATCCCGAGTCGCGAGACCAAGTACTTC. Translated, it gives CASSIPSRETKYF. The chain is built from TRBV7-4 and TRBJ2-5; unclear D gene. From germline, CDR1 is SGHVT and CDR2 SQSDAQ. The CDR3 has 13 amino acids.

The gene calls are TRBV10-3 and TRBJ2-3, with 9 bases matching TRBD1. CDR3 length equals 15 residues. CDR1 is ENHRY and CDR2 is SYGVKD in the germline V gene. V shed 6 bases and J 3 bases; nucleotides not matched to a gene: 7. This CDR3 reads CAIRRDREGTDTQYF. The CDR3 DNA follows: TGTGCCATCAGACGGGACAGGGAGGGGACAGATACGCAGTATTTT.

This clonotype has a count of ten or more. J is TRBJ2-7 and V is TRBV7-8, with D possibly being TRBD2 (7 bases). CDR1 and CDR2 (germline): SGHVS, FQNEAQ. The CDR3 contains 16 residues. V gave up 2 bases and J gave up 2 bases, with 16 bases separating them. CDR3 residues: CASSLYSGGRPYEQYV. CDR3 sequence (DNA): TGTGCCAGCAGCTTATACTCGGGGGGCAGACCCTACGAGCAGTACGTC.

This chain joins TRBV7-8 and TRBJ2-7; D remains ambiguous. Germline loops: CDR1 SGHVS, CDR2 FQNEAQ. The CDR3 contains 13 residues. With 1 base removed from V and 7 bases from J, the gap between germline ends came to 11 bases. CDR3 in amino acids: CASSLGPGREQYF. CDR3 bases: TGTGCCAGCAGCTTAGGTCCGGGTAGGGAGCAGTACTTC. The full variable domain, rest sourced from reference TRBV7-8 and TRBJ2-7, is GAGVSQSPRYKVAKRGQDVALRCDPISGHVSLFWYQQALGQGPEFLTYFQNEAQLDKSGLPSDRFFAERPEGSVSTLKIQRTQQEDSAVYLCASSLGPGREQYFGPGTRLTVT.

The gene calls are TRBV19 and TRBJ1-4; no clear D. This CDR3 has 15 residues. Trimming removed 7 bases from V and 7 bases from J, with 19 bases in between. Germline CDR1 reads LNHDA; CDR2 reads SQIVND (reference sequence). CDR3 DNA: TGTGCCAGTACCCTTGACGGCAGCACGACTGAAAAACTGTTTTTT. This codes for CASTLDGSTTEKLFF.

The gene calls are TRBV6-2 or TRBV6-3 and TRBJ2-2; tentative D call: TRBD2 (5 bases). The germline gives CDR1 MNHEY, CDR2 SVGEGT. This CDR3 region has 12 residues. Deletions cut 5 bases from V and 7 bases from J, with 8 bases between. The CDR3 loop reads CASSKLDGELFF. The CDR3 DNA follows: TGTGCCAGCAGTAAACTAGACGGGGAGCTGTTTTTT.